One sample yielded the 27 T cell receptor beta chains listed below, sequenced in a study of T cell repertoires in cytomegalovirus infection (dated by TCRdb to about 2019). The sample's treatment or condition label, decoded: in vitro stimulation with specific CMV peptide epitopes to enrich CMV-specific T cells. Sequenced on an Illumina HiSeq 1500. TCRdb itself trimmed the public reads at Q25 with fastp, ran MiXCR and retained productive beta chains. Rows matching on CDR3 protein sequence are summarized as one entry with the most common DNA and genes. This sample comprises roughly 920,000 distinct CDR3 sequences, 30% to 40% of them detected only once. The ten most abundant clones make up under 15% of the sample. Their target antigens are unknown. The sample here was cultured CD8+ T cells from PBMCs, taken from culture after CMV antigen stimulation. All receptors come from a human donor in good health (CMV status not recorded). Some clones in this sample may be carry-over from other donors' samples.

This clonotype appeared many times. The V and J genes are TRBV6-1 and TRBJ2-7, with D possibly matching TRBD2 (5 bases). This CDR3 is built from 14 residues. CDR1 and CDR2 (germline): MNHNS, SASEGT. V was pared by 5 bases and J by 2 bases, with 13 bases between. The CDR3 DNA is TGTGCCAGCAGTAGAGGGTCGTTCCCCTACGAGCAGTACTTC. Protein: CASSRGSFPYEQYF.

This clonotype has just one count. Since no conserved phenylalanine or tryptophan closes the CDR3, a read error is the likely cause. This chain connects TRBV6-1 to TRBJ2-5; D might be TRBD1 or TRBD2, each matching 5 bases. This CDR3 comprises 13 residues. Germline V CDR1 and CDR2: MNHNS, SASEGT. V shed 11 bases and J shed 1 base, with 14 bases lying between them. The CDR3 is CAGGGAPQETQYV. CDR3 nucleotides: TGTGCCGGGGGTGGGGCCCCCCAAGAGACCCAGTACGTC.

This clonotype was counted at least ten times. The V call is TRBV7-2, the J call TRBJ2-7, with D hard to call. The CDR3 runs 13 residues. From germline, CDR1 is SGHTA and CDR2 FQGNSA. The V gene lost 0 bases and the J gene lost 5 bases, with 8 bases spanning the gap. CDR3 sequence (DNA): TGTGCCAGCAGCTTAGCGCTACTCCACGAGCAGTACGTC. Translating gives CASSLALLHEQYV.

This clonotype was observed a few times. The rearrangement uses TRBV20-1 and TRBJ2-1, with 9 bases matching TRBD1. V lost 4 bases and J lost 0; bases outside the gene matches: 7. CDR1 is DFQATT, CDR2 SNEGSKA, per germline (reference sequence). The CDR3 consists of 16 residues. Here the CDR3 reads CSATGQGYGSYNEQFF. DNA for the CDR3: TGCAGTGCTACGGGACAGGGATACGGCTCCTACAATGAGCAGTTCTTC.

This clonotype turned up a few times. The V and J genes are TRBV6-2 or TRBV6-3 and TRBJ2-3; tentative D call: TRBD1 (6 bases). Per the germline V gene, CDR1 is MNHEY and CDR2 is SVGEGT. The CDR3 runs to 16 residues. V lost 6 bases, J lost 2 bases, and 18 bases lay in between. CDR3 loop: CASSPIQGYPTDTQYF. The CDR3 DNA reads as TGTGCCAGCAGCCCAATACAGGGATATCCCACAGATACGCAGTATTTT.

This clonotype has only a few counts. The gene calls are TRBV28 and TRBJ2-7; either TRBD1 or TRBD2 may fit D (6 bases each). Germline CDR1 MDHEN, CDR2 SYDVKM. CDR3 length: 16 residues. Trimming stripped 7 bases from V and 3 bases from J, with 22 bases between. The CDR3 nucleotides are TGTGCCAGCATCGGGCTATATGGGGGGCGGCACTACGAGCAGTACGTC. Protein product: CASIGLYGGRHYEQYV.

J is TRBJ2-2 and V is TRBV5-1; no firm D call. The length of the CDR3 is 17 residues. V shed 4 bases and J shed 7 bases, with 23 bases lying between them. Germline lookup yields CDR1 SGHRS and CDR2 YFSETQ. This chain's CDR3 is CASSLDRVYRTSGELFF. CDR3 nucleotides: TGCGCCAGCAGCCTTGATCGGGTGTACCGAACAAGCGGGGAGCTGTTTTTT.

This clonotype was observed a handful of times. This chain joins TRBV5-6 and TRBJ1-1; no definite D call. V gave up 2 bases and J gave up 0 bases, with 8 bases separating them. The CDR3 contains 14 residues. Germline V CDR1 and CDR2: SGHDT, YYEEEE. The CDR3 loop is CASSFRLMNTEAFF. The CDR3 DNA follows: TGTGCCAGCAGCTTCAGGCTTATGAACACTGAAGCTTTCTTT.

J is TRBJ1-1 and V is TRBV9, with D perhaps matching TRBD1 (5 bases). This CDR3 is built from 15 residues. The germline V and J ends were trimmed by 7 bases and 0 bases, with 16 bases remaining between them. Germline CDR1 reads SGDLS; CDR2 reads YYNGEE. CDR3 sequence reads: CASARGPTLNTEAFF. The CDR3, as DNA: TGTGCCAGCGCTAGGGGCCCGACTTTGAACACTGAAGCTTTCTTT.

This clonotype was seen a handful of times. This chain links TRBV7-8 with TRBJ1-5; D is unresolved. From germline, CDR1 is SGHVS and CDR2 FQNEAQ. The CDR3 consists of 12 residues. V was trimmed by 6 bases and J by 10 bases, leaving 13 bases between them. CDR3 in DNA: TGTGCCAGCAGTCTCTCCCTTGTCCCCCAGCATTTT. This translates into CASSLSLVPQHF.

The chain combines TRBV27 with TRBJ2-5; TRBD2 aligns across 7 bases. The junction had 10 bases not matched to a gene; V was cut back by 4 bases and J by 2 bases. Germline V gene data show CDR1 as MNHEY and CDR2 as SMNVEV (reference sequence). The CDR3 totals 16 residues. CDR3 protein: CASSSMGGGYQETQYF. The DNA for the CDR3 is TGTGCCAGCAGTTCTATGGGCGGGGGTTATCAAGAGACCCAGTACTTC.

This CDR3 reads CSVFTGGFSRRGFV. CDR3 bases: TGCAGCGTTTTTACCGGCGGATTCTCACGACGAGGCTTCGTC. The chain uses TRBV29-1 and TRBJ2-7; no clear D. Germline CDR1 and CDR2: SQVTM and ANQGSEA. This CDR3 has 14 residues.

V is TRBV6-1 and J is TRBJ2-1, with unresolved D. CDR1 and CDR2 (germline): MNHNS, SASEGT. Deletions cut 1 base from V and 3 bases from J, with 19 bases between. The CDR3 runs to 18 residues. DNA of the CDR3: TGTGCCAGCAGTGAAGAGGTCCACTTCGCCTCGGGCTACAATGAGCAGTTCTTC. Translation gives CASSEEVHFASGYNEQFF.

This clonotype was detected only a few times. The CDR3 nucleotides are TGTGCCAGCAGCGAGTTACAGGTCTACCAGGCGGGGAACAATGAGCAGTTCTTC. This translates into CASSELQVYQAGNNEQFF. The V gene is TRBV6-1, the J gene TRBJ2-1; a weak D match, TRBD2 (6 bases). In germline, CDR1 is MNHNS, CDR2 SASEGT. Trimming pared 6 bases from V and 5 bases from J, leaving 26 bases between. The CDR3 totals 18 residues.

For this clonotype: Given a much more abundant clone one base away, this may be a read error. This chain uses TRBV7-6 with TRBJ2-7, with D hard to call. V lost 2 bases to trimming and J lost 3 bases, with 14 bases between them. The CDR3 contains 15 residues. From germline, CDR1 is SGHVS and CDR2 FNYEAQ. The CDR3 nucleotides read TGTGCCAGCAGCTTAAAATGGGCGCCTGTCTACGAGCAGTACTTC. Translated: CASSLKWAPVYEQYF.

This clonotype was picked up many times. This sequence joins TRBV6-1 and TRBJ2-3; D is possibly TRBD1 or TRBD2 (5 bases each). V was trimmed by 4 bases and J by 4 bases, leaving 18 bases between them. CDR1 is MNHNS, CDR2 SASEGT, per germline. This CDR3 region has 16 residues. CDR3 sequence: CASSAEGWLRADTQYF. CDR3 DNA: TGTGCCAGCAGTGCTGAGGGGTGGTTGAGAGCAGATACGCAGTATTTT.

As to this clonotype: The germline gene is not matched at one end of the junction; a read error may be the cause. The rearrangement joins TRBV5-5 to TRBJ2-7; D unresolved. CDR3 length: 11 amino acids. From germline, CDR1 is SGHKS and CDR2 YYEKEE (reference sequence). The CDR3, as DNA: TGTGCCAGCAGCTTGAGCGACGAGCTGTACTTC. It is translated as CASSLSDELYF.

The genes are TRBV20-1 and TRBJ2-1; 10 bases align to TRBD1. Germline CDR1 and CDR2: DFQATT and SNEGSKA (reference sequence). J gave up 2 bases and V 4 bases, and 8 bases lay outside the gene matches. The CDR3 is made up of 16 amino acids. In nucleotides, the CDR3 is TGCAGTGCTACGAAGCCGGGACAGGGGACCTACAATGAGCAGTTCTTC. It specifies CSATKPGQGTYNEQFF.

The gene calls are TRBV6-1 and TRBJ2-1; 7 bases agree with TRBD2. This CDR3 has 17 residues. V gave up 3 bases and J gave up 1 base; unmatched junction bases: 9. Germline CDR1 reads MNHNS; CDR2 reads SASEGT. CDR3 residues: CASSDPWAGVSYNEQFF. CDR3 nucleotide sequence: TGTGCCAGCAGTGACCCCTGGGCGGGGGTTTCCTACAATGAGCAGTTCTTC.

This clonotype was counted only a few times. The chain has TRBV14 and TRBJ2-1; D is ambiguous. Trimming shortened V by 4 bases and J by 5 bases, and 9 bases separated the two germline ends. Germline V CDR1 and CDR2: SGHDN, FVKESK. This CDR3 is 13 amino acids long. The CDR3 loop reads CASSPRSHNEQFF. The CDR3 region has the DNA TGTGCCAGCAGCCCCCGCAGCCACAATGAGCAGTTCTTC.

CDR3 nucleotides: TGTGCCAGCAGTTACAGGGGGCAAGGGTATGGCTACACCTTC. It encodes CASSYRGQGYGYTF. The genes are TRBV6-5 and TRBJ1-2, with 7 bases lining up with TRBD1. This CDR3 has 14 amino acids. Trimming took 2 bases from V and 5 from J; bases not matched to a gene: 5. CDR1 MNHEY and CDR2 SVGAGI come from the germline V gene.

This clonotype was detected a few times. The CDR3 DNA sequence: TGTGCCAGCAGCTTGCCGGGAAACAGGGGATTGGAAGGCTACACCTTC. As protein: CASSLPGNRGLEGYTF. The rearrangement joins TRBV5-4 to TRBJ1-2; 7 positions agree with TRBD1. Unmatched junction bases numbered 14, after V lost 1 base and J lost 8 bases. There are 16 residues in the CDR3. In germline, CDR1 is SGHNT, CDR2 YYREEE (reference sequence).

The chain uses TRBV20-1 and TRBJ2-1, with 10 bases identical to TRBD2. The germline gives CDR1 DFQATT, CDR2 SNEGSKA (reference sequence). V was clipped by 3 bases and J by 15 bases; unmatched bases: 17. The CDR3 runs to 15 residues. Written as DNA, the CDR3 is TGCAGTGCTAGCAGCGGGGGGGCGAGGATCCAAATCCGGTTCTTC. Amino acids: CSASSGGARIQIRFF.

This clonotype was recorded many times. The rearrangement uses TRBV7-9 and TRBJ1-4; D may be TRBD1 (6 bases). The germline V gene encodes CDR1 SEHNR and CDR2 FQNEAQ (reference sequence). The CDR3 contains 16 residues. V lost 5 bases and J lost 2, with 15 bases in between. CDR3 residues: CASSRLQGSTNEKLFF. The DNA of the CDR3 is TGTGCCAGCAGCCGACTACAGGGTTCTACTAATGAAAAACTGTTTTTT.

Points on this clonotype: At one end the junction does not follow the germline gene, possibly because of a read error. The chain has TRBV2 and TRBJ2-3, with 8 bases matching TRBD1. This CDR3 has 15 amino acids. CDR1 is SNHLY, CDR2 FYNNEI, per germline. CDR3 nucleotide sequence: TGTGCCAGCCGTGAAGGACAGGGACACACAGATACGCAGTATTTT. It translates to CASREGQGHTDTQYF. Combining the CDR3 with reference TRBV2 and TRBJ2-3 gives the whole variable domain EPEVTQTPSHQVTQMGQEVILRCVPISNHLYFYWYRQILGQKVEFLVSFYNNEISEKSEIFDDQFSVERPDGSNFTLKIRSTKLEDSAMYFCASREGQGHTDTQYFGPGTRLTVL.

This chain links TRBV20-1 with TRBJ2-5, with no clear D. The CDR3 extends over 13 amino acids. With 5 bases removed from V and 5 bases from J, the gap between germline ends came to 15 bases. Germline V gene sequence: CDR1 DFQATT, CDR2 SNEGSKA (reference sequence). The CDR3 sequence is CSAPVEGLETQYF. CDR3 sequence (DNA): TGCAGTGCTCCTGTAGAAGGGTTGGAGACCCAGTACTTC.

This clonotype was observed at least ten times. The V gene is TRBV7-2, the J gene TRBJ1-5; D gene unclear. Germline V gene sequence: CDR1 SGHTA, CDR2 FQGNSA. V shed 3 bases and J shed 2 bases, with 8 bases lying between them. The CDR3 extends over 14 amino acids. CDR3 in amino acids: CASSFDGGNQPQHF. The CDR3 DNA follows: TGTGCCAGCAGCTTCGACGGAGGCAATCAGCCCCAGCATTTT.